This T cell receptor beta chain was sequenced in a study of monozygotic twins with inflammatory bowel disease. TCRdb re-called the 5' RACE reads and shows each CDR3 protein once, DNA omitted. The ten most abundant clones cover about 5% of a sample with a few hundred thousand distinct CDR3 sequences. The sample taken for sequencing was blood. This sequence was found in a human donor with ulcerative colitis or Crohn's disease, or a healthy co-twin of an affected twin (not recorded which).

The CDR3 region is CSVVGRYYEQYF. This chain uses TRBV29-1 with TRBJ2-7. CDR1 is SQVTM and CDR2 is ANQGSEA in the germline V gene. CDR3 size: 12 residues.